Shown below are 12 T cell receptor beta chains from a single sample sequenced in a study of blood T cell repertoires in COVID-19. Sequenced by immunoSEQ multiplex PCR; TCRdb stores in-frame clones only, minus some. Of 90,000 to 120,000 clones in the sample, over 60% are singletons; the top ten hold 4.3%. The sequencing input was peripheral blood. Source of these receptors: a man between 65 and 85 years old with acute or convalescent COVID-19.

This chain uses TRBV9 with TRBJ1-2, with TRBD1 matching 8 bases. Germline CDR1 is SGDLS and CDR2 is YYNGEE. CDR3 size: 14 residues. After removal of 3 bases from V and 3 bases from J, the junction contained 4 bases not matched to a gene. The CDR3 DNA reads as TGTGCCAGCAGCGGGTCGACAGGGGACTATGGCTACACCTTC. Amino acids: CASSGSTGDYGYTF.

This clone was detected only a few times. The chain has TRBV19 and TRBJ1-1; D remains unclear. The V end was cut by 0 bases, the J end by 10 bases, with 12 bases between. CDR1 LNHDA and CDR2 SQIVND come from the germline V gene (reference sequence). The CDR3 length is 13 residues. The CDR3 DNA follows: TGTGCCAGTAGTATAGATGGAGGGTTTGGAGCTTTCTTT. Protein product: CASSIDGGFGAFF.

This chain connects TRBV29-1 to TRBJ1-5; 8 nucleotides agree with TRBD1. V shed 7 bases and J 3 bases; nucleotides not matched to a gene: 5. Germline V gene sequence: CDR1 SQVTM, CDR2 ANQGSEA. The CDR3 has 13 amino acids. CDR3 protein: CSAWTGLNQPQHF. The DNA for the CDR3 is TGCAGCGCCTGGACAGGGCTCAATCAGCCCCAGCATTTT.

The chain is built from TRBV5-1 and TRBJ2-6; 7 bases fit TRBD1. Per the germline V gene, CDR1 is SGHRS and CDR2 is YFSETQ. This CDR3 spans 15 amino acids. The V and J ends lost 4 bases and 2 bases, in that order; junction bases with no gene match: 3. The CDR3 region has the DNA TGCGCCAGCAGCGACAGGGTCGCTGGGGCCAACGTCCTGACTTTC. This sequence encodes CASSDRVAGANVLTF. Based on the CDR3 plus reference TRBV5-1 and TRBJ2-6, the full variable domain is KAGVTQTPRYLIKTRGQQVTLSCSPISGHRSVSWYQQTPGQGLQFLFEYFSETQRNKGNFPGRFSGRQFSNSRSEMNVSTLELGDSALYLCASSDRVAGANVLTFGAGSRLTVL.

V is TRBV2 and J is TRBJ2-5, with D possibly being TRBD1 (6 bases). Germline loops: CDR1 SNHLY, CDR2 FYNNEI. CDR3 length equals 15 residues. The V gene lost 3 bases and the J gene lost 3 bases, with 14 bases spanning the gap. The CDR3 loop is CASSEDRRTEETQYF. CDR3 coding DNA: TGTGCCAGCAGTGAGGACCGTCGGACAGAAGAGACCCAGTACTTC.

There are a few counts of this clone. The chain recombines TRBV19 with TRBJ2-6; 8 bases map to TRBD1. The V segment lost 5 bases and the J segment 1 base; nucleotides outside the gene matches: 10. This CDR3 region has 18 residues. The germline V gene encodes CDR1 LNHDA and CDR2 SQIVND (reference sequence). CDR3 sequence: CASSPPGQAQSGANVLTF. The CDR3 nucleotides are TGTGCCAGTAGTCCACCGGGACAGGCCCAATCTGGGGCCAACGTCCTGACTTTC.

The chain links TRBV7-2 to TRBJ2-7; no clear D gene. The CDR3 totals 13 residues. V was clipped by 5 bases and J by 7 bases, with 15 bases between them. The germline gives CDR1 SGHTA, CDR2 FQGNSA. The CDR3 DNA reads as TGTGCCAGCAGCCGTCCCCCCTCGGTTGAGCAGTACTTC. Residues: CASSRPPSVEQYF.

This rearrangement joins TRBV14 to TRBJ1-1, with D tentatively TRBD1 (6 bases). The V end was cut by 1 base, the J end by 11 bases, with 14 bases between. The germline V gene has CDR1 SGHDN and CDR2 FVKESK. The CDR3 is 13 residues long. The DNA for the CDR3 is TGTGCCAGCAGCCAAGTGGGAACAGGGCAGGCTTTCTTT. Protein sequence: CASSQVGTGQAFF.

The V and J genes are TRBV12-3 or TRBV12-4 and TRBJ1-5, with D possibly matching TRBD1 (5 bases). Trimming removed 1 base from V and 10 bases from J, with 11 bases in between. This CDR3 has 13 residues. In DNA, the CDR3 is TGTGCCAGCAGTTTAGATCGGGGGAAACCCCAGCATTTT. Amino acids: CASSLDRGKPQHF.

A few counts support this clone. This sequence joins TRBV11-2 and TRBJ1-1; D is unresolved. V was clipped by 0 bases and J by 4 bases, with 18 bases between them. Looked up from germline, CDR1 is SGHAT and CDR2 is FQNNGV. The length of the CDR3 is 17 residues. The CDR3 sequence: CASSLDGRARSGTEAFF. For the CDR3, the DNA is TGTGCCAGCAGCTTAGATGGAAGGGCCAGGAGCGGCACTGAAGCTTTCTTT. The whole variable domain, remainder taken from reference TRBV11-2 and TRBJ1-1, is EAGVAQSPRYKIIEKRQSVAFWCNPISGHATLYWYQQILGQGPKLLIQFQNNGVVDDSQLPKDRFSAERLKGVDSTLKIQPAKLEDSAVYLCASSLDGRARSGTEAFFGQGTRLTVV.

The chain employs TRBV10-1 and TRBJ1-1; 12 bases agree with TRBD1. Unmatched junction bases numbered 2, after V lost 6 bases and J lost 3 bases. Germline V gene sequence: CDR1 WNHNN, CDR2 SYGVQD (reference sequence). There are 14 residues in the CDR3. CDR3 residues: CASSRDRGHTEAFF. The CDR3 DNA is TGCGCCAGCAGCCGGGACAGGGGGCACACTGAAGCTTTCTTT.

The chain combines TRBV18 with TRBJ2-7; no clear D gene. Trimming pared 2 bases from V and 6 bases from J, leaving 11 bases between. The V gene's germline CDR1 is KGHSH and CDR2 LQKENI. The CDR3 is 13 residues long. CDR3 region: CASSPEARGEQYF. CDR3 sequence (DNA): TGTGCCAGCTCACCAGAGGCCCGCGGCGAGCAGTACTTC.